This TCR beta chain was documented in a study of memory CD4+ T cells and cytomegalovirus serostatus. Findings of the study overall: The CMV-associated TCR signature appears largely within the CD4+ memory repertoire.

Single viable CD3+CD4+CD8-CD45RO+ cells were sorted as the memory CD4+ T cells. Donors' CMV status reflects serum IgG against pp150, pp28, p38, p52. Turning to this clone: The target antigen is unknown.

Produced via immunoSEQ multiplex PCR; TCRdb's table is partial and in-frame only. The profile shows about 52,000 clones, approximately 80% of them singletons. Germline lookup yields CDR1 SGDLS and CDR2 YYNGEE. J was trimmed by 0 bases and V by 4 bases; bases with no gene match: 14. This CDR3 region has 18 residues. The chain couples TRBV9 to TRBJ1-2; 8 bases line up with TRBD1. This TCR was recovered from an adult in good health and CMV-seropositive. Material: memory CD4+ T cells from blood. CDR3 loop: CASSPRGDRGLSNYGYTF. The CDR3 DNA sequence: TGTGCCAGCAGCCCCCGGGGAGACAGGGGCCTATCTAACTATGGCTACACCTTC.